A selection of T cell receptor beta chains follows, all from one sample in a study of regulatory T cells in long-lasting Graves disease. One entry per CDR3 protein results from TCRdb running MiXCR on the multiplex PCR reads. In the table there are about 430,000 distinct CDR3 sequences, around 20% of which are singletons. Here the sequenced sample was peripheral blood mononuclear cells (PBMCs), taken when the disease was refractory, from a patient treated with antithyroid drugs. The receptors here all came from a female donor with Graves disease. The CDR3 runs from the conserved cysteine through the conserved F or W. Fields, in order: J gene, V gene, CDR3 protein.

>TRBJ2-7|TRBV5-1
CASRMTSGSNEQYF
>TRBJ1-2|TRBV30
CAWNVAGYGYTF
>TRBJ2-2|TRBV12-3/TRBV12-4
CASSPLAGGRTGELFF
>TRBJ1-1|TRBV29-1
CSVEDQVTEAFF
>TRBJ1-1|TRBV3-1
CASSQEVGTGTEAFF
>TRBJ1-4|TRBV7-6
CASSLWGGSDEKLFF
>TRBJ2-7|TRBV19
CASTPAGTASYEQYF
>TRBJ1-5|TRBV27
CASSSRTGDSNQPQHF
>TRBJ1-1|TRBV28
CASRPQGFLGEAFF
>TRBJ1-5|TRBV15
CATSEYRGSNQPQHF
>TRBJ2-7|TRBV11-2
CASSQERDTNTYEQYF
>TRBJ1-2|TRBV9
CASSAWDNGIYGYTF
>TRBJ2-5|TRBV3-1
CASSHKRKAGNQETQYF
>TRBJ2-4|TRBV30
CAWSTQKRNIQYF
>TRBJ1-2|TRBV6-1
CASSDYYGYTF
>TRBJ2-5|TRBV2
CASTGRGSQETQYF
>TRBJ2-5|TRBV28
CASSPFLSGGETQYF
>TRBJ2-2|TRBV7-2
CASSLGSYTGELFF
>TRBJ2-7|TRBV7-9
CASSQGPLSYEQYF
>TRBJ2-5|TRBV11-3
CASSLDGSETQYF
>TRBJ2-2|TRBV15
CATSRDGPTGELFF
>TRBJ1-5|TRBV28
CAGRPRQNSNQPQHF
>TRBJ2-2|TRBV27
CASSFGLAGSTGELFF
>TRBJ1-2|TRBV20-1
CSASSGGVKGYTF
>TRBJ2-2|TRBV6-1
CATGGNRDTGELFF
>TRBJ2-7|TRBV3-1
CASSQGFVHGLDYEQYF
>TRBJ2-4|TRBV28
CACKTDKNIQYF
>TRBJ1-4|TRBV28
CASSPGQLFTNEELFF
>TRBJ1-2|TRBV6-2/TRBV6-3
CASSPLRAAGGYTF
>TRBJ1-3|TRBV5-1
CASSSTFSGNTIYF
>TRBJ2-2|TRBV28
CASSYPSGYSLGEVNTGELFF
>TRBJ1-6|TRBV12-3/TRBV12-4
CASSLGRAIYSPLHF
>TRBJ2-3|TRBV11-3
CASSLSGGSTDTQYF
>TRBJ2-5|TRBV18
CASSPRRDRAQYF
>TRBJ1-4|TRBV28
CASGTFTEKLFF
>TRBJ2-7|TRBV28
CASSFSGKSSEQYF
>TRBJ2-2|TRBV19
CASSVAGGSAGELFF
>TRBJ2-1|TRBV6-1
CASSLRRAYNEQFF
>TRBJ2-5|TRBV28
CASSKREWRKGKETQYF
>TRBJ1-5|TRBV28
CASSSRTVSNQPQHF
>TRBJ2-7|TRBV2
CASGRDRHSYEQYF
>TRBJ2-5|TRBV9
CASNPGQGILKTQYF
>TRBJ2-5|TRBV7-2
CASRAPNEFQYF
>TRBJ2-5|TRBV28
CASSIPGSQETQYF
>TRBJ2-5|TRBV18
CASSPPVQGGETQYF
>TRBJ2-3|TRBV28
CASRTLAGADTQYF
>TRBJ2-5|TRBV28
CASTPVGTGAQTQYF
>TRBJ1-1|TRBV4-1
CASTSLWIPNTEAFF
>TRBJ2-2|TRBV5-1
CASSLSPSGAANTGELFF
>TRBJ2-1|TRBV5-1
CASSSTGALPYNEQFF
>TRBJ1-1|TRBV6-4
CASSDGENTEAFF
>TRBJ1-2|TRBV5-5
CASSLRAAPDYGYTF
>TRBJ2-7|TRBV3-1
CASSQAPGQGSSYEQYF
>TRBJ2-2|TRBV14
CASSAGVGTGELFF
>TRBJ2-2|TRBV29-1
CSVRLRRGTGELFF
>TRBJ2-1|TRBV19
CASTPGGSPYNEQFF
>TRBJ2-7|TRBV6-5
CASSYSVAGMYEQYF
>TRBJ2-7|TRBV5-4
CASSRLKVPYEQYF
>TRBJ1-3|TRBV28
CASRSTGNSGDTIYF
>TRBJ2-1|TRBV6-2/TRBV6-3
CASSEPIPVLIYNEQFF